The clone carrying this T cell receptor beta chain occurred many times. The CDR3 consists of 17 residues. Per the germline V gene, CDR1 is MNHNY and CDR2 is SVGAGI (reference sequence). V was pared by 5 bases and J by 1 base, with 5 bases of the junction left unmatched. Each donor supplied ten milliliters of peripheral blood. This sample is part of a study of blood T cells in healthy people across ages. Through a sample-barcoded 5' primer and a J-beta primer mix, a second PCR was run for roughly 6 to 11 cycles. TCRdb independently ran MiXCR on the 5' RACE reads; one entry per CDR3 protein. The table shows 700,000 to 900,000 distinct CDR3 sequences, with under 30% occurring only once. The same data also went into a second study, on T cells of mothers and their children.

J is TRBJ2-3 and V is TRBV6-6; 14 positions agree with TRBD2. The clonotype was recovered from a boy aged 10-17 years in good health. Sample: blood. CDR3 nucleotides: TGTGCCAGCAGTCGGACTAGCGGGGGGAAAGGCACAGATACGCAGTATTTT. This sequence encodes CASSRTSGGKGTDTQYF.